This T cell receptor (beta chain) was captured in a study of cytotoxic CD8 clonotypes in ibrutinib-treated CLL. This clone was picked up one time. Sequencing used immunoSEQ multiplex PCR; TCRdb keeps in-frame clones, though not all of them. Here the sample spans around 200,000 clones, nearly 80% being singletons. Sequencing used PBMCs, obtained after 12 months of ibrutinib treatment. This sequence originates from a human donor with chronic lymphocytic leukemia.

CDR3 loop: CFNHTFSGLAGNLTRGPTNTQYF. In nucleotides, the CDR3 is TGCTTCAACCACACTTTCTCAGGACTAGCGGGAAACCTAACACGAGGGCCCACGAATACGCAGTATTTT. V and J are TRBV10-2 and TRBJ2-3; TRBD2 matches 12 bases. CDR1 is WSHSY and CDR2 is SAAADI in the germline V gene. The CDR3 contains 23 residues.